These T cell receptor beta chains were read from a single sample in a study of blood T cell repertoires in COVID-19. TCRdb's copy holds only in-frame clones and misses some; the assay was immunoSEQ multiplex PCR. The table lists 100,000 to 150,000 clones, about 70% of them singletons. Sequenced sample: peripheral blood. These receptor sequences come from an elderly man with COVID-19, enrolled during active disease. Each CDR3 is given with its conserved first and last residue.

CDR3 length | J gene | V gene | CDR3 protein
12 | TRBJ1-5 | TRBV7-9 | CASSFGNQPQHF
13 | TRBJ2-7 | TRBV5-6 | CASSTVAGGEQYF
14 | TRBJ2-1 | TRBV5-6 | CASSLLTSGNEQFF
15 | TRBJ2-5 | TRBV7-2 | CASSLSPRDQETQYF
15 | TRBJ1-4 | TRBV5-5 | CASSRTLSGNEKLFF
8 | TRBJ1-5 | TRBV12-1 | CASRESGF
15 | TRBJ2-7 | TRBV10-3 | CAISEGQGLAYEQYF
16 | TRBJ1-5 | TRBV27 | CASTHPDPGGNQPQHF
13 | TRBJ2-5 | TRBV7-3 | CASSSRAQETQYF
16 | TRBJ2-4 | TRBV19 | CASSMQGTGAKNIQYF
16 | TRBJ2-5 | TRBV28 | CASSLGLAGVTETQYF
12 | TRBJ2-5 | TRBV28 | CASRLAGETQYF
17 | TRBJ2-2 | TRBV11-2 | CASSLYWGRRRAGELFF
15 | TRBJ2-1 | TRBV5-6 | CASSSGTDSYNEQFF
14 | TRBJ2-7 | TRBV11-2 | CASSSGFSSYEQYF
13 | TRBJ1-4 | TRBV2 | CACIQGVDEKLFF
13 | TRBJ1-3 | TRBV3-1/TRBV3-2 | CASQDREGNTIYF
17 | TRBJ1-1 | TRBV19 | CASRNPGHYAVNTEAFF
13 | TRBJ1-1 | TRBV6-5 | CASSYVTATEAFF
16 | TRBJ2-1 | TRBV7-2 | CASSLSGGEGYNEQFF
15 | TRBJ2-7 | TRBV5-6 | CASSFGGSRVWEQYF
14 | TRBJ1-2 | TRBV6-5 | CASSVGQGAGGYTF
15 | TRBJ2-5 | TRBV27 | CASSSRTVRQETQYF
15 | TRBJ2-2 | TRBV11-2 | CASSLDRAGTGELFF
15 | TRBJ1-1 | TRBV5-1 | CASSLDGQRDTEAFF
15 | TRBJ2-3 | TRBV10-3 | CAISEYELSTDTQYF
14 | TRBJ1-1 | TRBV5-1 | CASSLGGGRPEAFF
16 | TRBJ2-2 | TRBV7-9 | CASSFAGTSYGGELFF
15 | TRBJ1-6 | TRBV10-3 | CAIVPKSVYNSPLHF
13 | TRBJ2-2 | TRBV2 | CASSVGGSGELFF
16 | TRBJ2-1 | TRBV28 | CASSIPGTEAYNEQFF
13 | TRBJ1-1 | TRBV2 | CASGREGNTEAFF
15 | TRBJ2-2 | TRBV19 | CASSRGGRGTGELFF
16 | TRBJ1-2 | TRBV19 | CASSRGGGTANYGYTF
14 | TRBJ1-5 | TRBV19 | CASSIKYSNQPQHF
15 | TRBJ2-3 | TRBV24-1 | CATSDLGTSTDTQYF
15 | TRBJ2-1 | TRBV3-1/TRBV3-2 | CASSVGTGPYNEQFF
12 | TRBJ2-7 | TRBV28 | CASSLIGIEQYF
14 | TRBJ1-3 | TRBV7-2 | CASSLRTVGNTIYF
16 | TRBJ1-4 | TRBV4-3 | CASSQGRQRGNEKLFF
13 | TRBJ1-4 | TRBV7-9 | CASSSGVGEKLFF
11 | TRBJ2-5 | TRBV25-1 | CASKRGETQYF
15 | TRBJ2-1 | TRBV11-1 | CASSLGLAIYNEQFF